Presented here are 30 T cell receptor beta chains from one specimen sequenced in a study of control samples from healthy donors and cancer patients. The table came from immunoSEQ multiplex PCR; TCRdb's copy has only in-frame clones and leaves some out. The data hold over 85,000 clones, with roughly 94% observed a single time. What was sequenced was blood. Source of these receptors: a woman between 18 and 30 years old in good health.

The gene calls are TRBV18 and TRBJ2-5; 9 bases fit TRBD1. This CDR3 is built from 16 residues. The V segment lost 3 bases and the J segment 1 base; nucleotides outside the gene matches: 6. Germline V lookup: CDR1 KGHSH, CDR2 LQKENI. The CDR3 region is CASSPLGTGFQETQYF. The DNA of the CDR3 is TGTGCCAGCTCACCCTTAGGGACAGGGTTCCAAGAGACCCAGTACTTC.

The chain employs TRBV10-3 and TRBJ2-1; 7 nucleotides line up with TRBD2. CDR1 is ENHRY, CDR2 SYGVKD, per germline. The CDR3 length is 13 residues. The junction had 10 bases not matched to a gene; V was cut back by 8 bases and J by 9 bases. The CDR3 reads CAIAGEARGEQFF. CDR3 nucleotide sequence: TGTGCCATCGCGGGAGAAGCCCGCGGTGAGCAGTTCTTC.

The genes are TRBV5-1 and TRBJ2-7; D may correspond to TRBD1 or TRBD2 (5 bases each). CDR3 length: 15 amino acids. V shed 2 bases and J shed 4 bases, with 16 bases lying between them. Germline-derived CDR1 and CDR2 are SGHRS and YFSETQ. CDR3 loop: CASSFAGDELYEQYF. CDR3 coding DNA: TGCGCCAGCAGCTTCGCCGGGGACGAACTGTACGAGCAGTACTTC. Full variable domain (missing parts from reference TRBV5-1 and TRBJ2-7): KAGVTQTPRYLIKTRGQQVTLSCSPISGHRSVSWYQQTPGQGLQFLFEYFSETQRNKGNFPGRFSGRQFSNSRSEMNVSTLELGDSALYLCASSFAGDELYEQYFGPGTRLTVT.

The chain carries TRBV6-5 and TRBJ1-2, with a possible D match to TRBD1 (5 bases). The germline CDR1 and CDR2 sequences are MNHEY and SVGAGI. CDR3 length equals 14 residues. Trimming removed 6 bases from V and 3 bases from J, with 14 bases in between. The CDR3 coding sequence is TGTGCCAGCAGCCCGGTCTCGGGGGACTATGGCTACACCTTC. Protein sequence: CASSPVSGDYGYTF.

The chain carries TRBV29-1 and TRBJ1-5; possible D gene TRBD1, 5 bases. The CDR3 covers 15 residues. Trimming took 6 bases from V and 2 from J, leaving 17 bases between them. Germline-derived CDR1 and CDR2 are SQVTM and ANQGSEA. The DNA of the CDR3 is TGCAGCGTCCGGGGTGGGGGTCCGGGCAATCAGCCCCAGCATTTT. Translating it yields CSVRGGGPGNQPQHF.

The chain recombines TRBV11-3 with TRBJ2-1; TRBD2 matches at 9 bases. V trimming: 3 bases; J trimming: 9 bases; junction bases outside the gene matches: 6. The CDR3 loop spans 14 amino acids. The germline V gene encodes CDR1 SGHNT and CDR2 YENEEA. The CDR3 region is CASSFLAGRIEQFF. The CDR3 DNA reads TGTGCCAGCAGCTTCCTAGCGGGAAGGATTGAGCAGTTCTTC.

The chain recombines TRBV6-5 with TRBJ2-7, with TRBD2 identical over 7 bases. CDR1 and CDR2 (germline): MNHEY, SVGAGI. J gave up 4 bases and V 7 bases, and 10 bases lay outside the gene matches. CDR3 length: 14 residues. The CDR3 DNA reads as TGTGCCAGCATCCCACGGCCGGGGGGTTACGAGCAGTACTTC. Translating gives CASIPRPGGYEQYF.

The V and J genes are TRBV10-3 and TRBJ1-1; a possible D gene is TRBD1 (6 bases). The CDR3 is made up of 16 amino acids. Germline CDR1 reads ENHRY; CDR2 reads SYGVKD. V lost 0 bases and J 5 bases, leaving 16 bases between the germline ends. The CDR3 loop is CAISESIQGPRTEAFF. The DNA of the CDR3 is TGTGCCATCAGTGAGTCCATACAGGGCCCGAGAACTGAAGCTTTCTTT.

The chain carries TRBV6-6 and TRBJ2-5; 9 positions match TRBD2. Trimming took 6 bases from V and 1 from J; bases not matched to a gene: 3. The CDR3 is made up of 14 amino acids. In germline, CDR1 is MNHNY, CDR2 SVGAGI (reference sequence). The CDR3 nucleotides are TGTGCCAGCAGCCAGACTAGCGGCCAAGAGACCCAGTACTTC. The encoded protein is CASSQTSGQETQYF.

This sequence joins TRBV5-1 and TRBJ2-2; TRBD1 is a possible D gene (6 bases). Germline CDR1 reads SGHRS; CDR2 reads YFSETQ. The CDR3 length is 15 residues. Trimming took off 0 bases at V and 3 bases at J, with 9 bases between the two ends. The CDR3 region is CASSLEGQDTGELFF. For the CDR3, the DNA is TGCGCCAGCAGCTTGGAGGGACAAGACACCGGGGAGCTGTTTTTT.

The V gene is TRBV10-3, the J gene TRBJ2-3; 9 nucleotides line up with TRBD2. V was pared by 6 bases and J by 2 bases, with 9 bases of the junction left unmatched. The CDR3 consists of 16 residues. The V gene's germline CDR1 is ENHRY and CDR2 SYGVKD. The DNA of the CDR3 is TGTGCCATCAGCCTAGCGGGGACGGCCGTCACAGATACGCAGTATTTT. Its protein product is CAISLAGTAVTDTQYF.

This clone was seen just once. The genes are TRBV27 and TRBJ1-2, with 10 bases that match TRBD1. There are 17 residues in the CDR3. V shed 6 bases, J shed 4 bases, and the junction held 14 bases outside the gene matches. Germline V gives CDR1 MNHEY, CDR2 SMNVEV (reference sequence). Here the CDR3 reads CASRTTTGGSVSYGYTF. In DNA form, the CDR3 reads TGTGCCAGCAGAACCACGACAGGGGGCTCTGTGAGCTATGGCTACACCTTC.

V gene TRBV5-1 combines with J gene TRBJ1-1; D is uncertain. The V gene lost 2 bases and the J gene lost 1 base, with 9 bases spanning the gap. Germline lookup yields CDR1 SGHRS and CDR2 YFSETQ. This CDR3 is built from 14 residues. CDR3 sequence (DNA): TGCGCCAGCAGCTTATTACGGCAGAACACTGAAGCTTTCTTT. It translates to CASSLLRQNTEAFF. The complete variable domain, with remaining parts taken from reference TRBV5-1 and TRBJ1-1, reads KAGVTQTPRYLIKTRGQQVTLSCSPISGHRSVSWYQQTPGQGLQFLFEYFSETQRNKGNFPGRFSGRQFSNSRSEMNVSTLELGDSALYLCASSLLRQNTEAFFGQGTRLTVV.

This sequence joins TRBV28 and TRBJ1-5, with D unclear. This CDR3 is 14 amino acids long. The germline CDR1 and CDR2 sequences are MDHEN and SYDVKM. The ends were cut back, 6 bases at V and 1 base at J, with 10 bases in the middle. In DNA, the CDR3 is TGTGCCAGCAGGGGTATAGCGAGCAATCAGCCCCAGCATTTT. This codes for CASRGIASNQPQHF.

The chain couples TRBV4-3 to TRBJ2-1; D tentatively reads TRBD1 or TRBD2 (5 bases each). The CDR3 runs 15 residues. Germline-derived CDR1 and CDR2 are LGHNA and YSLEER. V lost 3 bases, J lost 9 bases, and 18 bases lay in between. For the CDR3, the DNA is TGCGCCAGCAGCCATGGTAGTCGGGGCGTCGGTGAGCAGTTCTTC. Protein product: CASSHGSRGVGEQFF.

This sequence joins TRBV27 and TRBJ2-1, with unresolved D. The length of the CDR3 is 15 residues. Germline V gene lookup returns CDR1 MNHEY and CDR2 SMNVEV (reference sequence). Trimming left V 5 bases short and J 0 bases short, with 11 bases between. This chain's CDR3 is CASSPWSSSYNEQFF. The CDR3 DNA reads as TGTGCCAGCAGTCCCTGGTCGAGCTCCTACAATGAGCAGTTCTTC.

This rearrangement joins TRBV5-1 to TRBJ2-3, with 7 positions matching TRBD1. The CDR3 extends over 13 amino acids. Per the germline V gene, CDR1 is SGHRS and CDR2 is YFSETQ. The junction had 4 bases not matched to a gene; V was cut back by 3 bases and J by 6 bases. The chain's CDR3 is CASSSGTVDTQYF. CDR3 in DNA: TGCGCCAGCAGCTCCGGGACAGTCGATACGCAGTATTTT.

The rearrangement uses TRBV27 and TRBJ2-6, with D maybe TRBD1 (5 bases). The CDR3 runs to 17 residues. Germline assignment: CDR1 MNHEY and CDR2 SMNVEV (reference sequence). Between the trimmed V and J ends, which lost 4 bases and 2 bases, there was a span of 15 bases. CDR3 protein: CASSWGQGVTGANVLTF. DNA for the CDR3: TGTGCCAGCAGTTGGGGCCAAGGGGTAACTGGGGCCAACGTCCTGACTTTC.

V and J are TRBV6-5 and TRBJ1-5; possible D gene TRBD1, 6 bases. The ends were cut back, 6 bases at V and 3 bases at J, with 12 bases in the middle. The length of the CDR3 is 14 residues. Germline CDR1 and CDR2: MNHEY and SVGAGI. The CDR3, as DNA: TGTGCCAGCAGATATACAGGGTTCAATCAGCCCCAGCATTTT. As protein: CASRYTGFNQPQHF.

The genes are TRBV7-2 and TRBJ1-6, with D unclear. The CDR3 has 14 residues. Germline V gene lookup returns CDR1 SGHTA and CDR2 FQGNSA. V dropped 2 bases and J dropped 5 bases, with 7 bases sitting between them. The CDR3 here is CASSLRRDNSPLHF. As DNA, the CDR3 is TGTGCCAGCAGCTTAAGGAGGGATAATTCACCCCTCCACTTT.

This chain links TRBV5-6 with TRBJ2-1, with 8 positions matching TRBD1. The ends lost 4 bases at V and 4 bases at J; junction bases unmatched: 7. This CDR3 region has 15 residues. Germline values: CDR1 SGHDT, CDR2 YYEEEE. The CDR3 here is CASSRQGSRYNEQFF. CDR3 in DNA: TGTGCCAGCAGCCGACAGGGGTCAAGGTACAATGAGCAGTTCTTC.

The rearrangement links TRBV19 to TRBJ2-1; 8 bases are a match to TRBD2. This CDR3 spans 16 amino acids. Trimming took 5 bases from V and 1 from J; bases not matched to a gene: 7. Germline V gives CDR1 LNHDA, CDR2 SQIVND (reference sequence). The DNA of the CDR3 is TGTGCCAGTAGTCTGACGAGCGGGAGTTCCTACAATGAGCAGTTCTTC. It encodes CASSLTSGSSYNEQFF.

This sequence joins TRBV19 and TRBJ2-7; 13 nucleotides line up with TRBD2. CDR1 and CDR2 from the germline V gene are LNHDA and SQIVND (reference sequence). V lost 5 bases and J lost 1; bases outside the gene matches: 2. The CDR3 is 15 amino acids. CDR3 sequence reads: CASSLTSGRSYEQYF. The CDR3 DNA reads TGTGCCAGTAGTCTGACTAGCGGGAGGTCCTACGAGCAGTACTTC. Together with reference TRBV19 and TRBJ2-7, the CDR3 gives the full variable domain: DGGITQSPKYLFRKEGQNVTLSCEQNLNHDAMYWYRQDPGQGLRLIYYSQIVNDFQKGDIAEGYSVSREKKESFPLTVTSAQKNPTAFYLCASSLTSGRSYEQYFGPGTRLTVT.

The rearrangement joins TRBV10-3 to TRBJ2-3; D could derive from TRBD1 or TRBD2 (5 bases each). This CDR3 is 14 amino acids long. Germline V gives CDR1 ENHRY, CDR2 SYGVKD. V was shortened by 6 bases and J by 6 bases, with 16 bases between the two germline ends. CDR3: CAISRDQRLDTQYF. CDR3 coding DNA: TGTGCCATCAGCCGGGACCAACGACTGGATACGCAGTATTTT.

In DNA, the CDR3 is TGTGCCAGCAGTCTAAGACTAGCGGGAGGGCCGGGAGATACGCAGTATTTT. It specifies CASSLRLAGGPGDTQYF. The chain combines TRBV27 with TRBJ2-3, with 14 bases identical to TRBD2. Germline V gene lookup returns CDR1 MNHEY and CDR2 SMNVEV (reference sequence). V was clipped by 5 bases and J by 5 bases; unmatched bases: 9. The CDR3 is 17 amino acids.

The rearrangement links TRBV5-4 to TRBJ1-4, with 8 positions matching TRBD1. The CDR3 consists of 17 residues. The J segment lost 6 bases and the V segment lost 5 bases, leaving 15 bases of the junction unmatched. Germline V lookup: CDR1 SGHNT, CDR2 YYREEE (reference sequence). DNA of the CDR3: TGTGCCAGCAGTTTACGGGGCAGGGGGCGCGGGGATGAAAAACTGTTTTTT. Translation: CASSLRGRGRGDEKLFF.

The chain recombines TRBV6-1 with TRBJ2-5; D is possibly TRBD1 or TRBD2 (5 bases each). V was shortened by 1 base and J by 4 bases, with 10 bases between the two germline ends. The CDR3 is made up of 14 amino acids. The V gene's germline CDR1 is MNHNS and CDR2 SASEGT. CDR3 protein: CASSEVTGRETQYF. DNA of the CDR3: TGTGCCAGCAGTGAAGTTACGGGGCGAGAGACCCAGTACTTC.

The gene calls are TRBV6-1 and TRBJ2-2, with D perhaps matching TRBD1 (5 bases). The CDR3 loop spans 14 amino acids. Trimming stripped 5 bases from V and 4 bases from J, with 11 bases between. Germline-derived CDR1 and CDR2 are MNHNS and SASEGT. As DNA, the CDR3 is TGTGCCAGCAGTTCCATACAGGTCACCGGGGAGCTGTTTTTT. This translates into CASSSIQVTGELFF.

The V gene is TRBV5-1, the J gene TRBJ1-1; TRBD1 matches 7 bases. The length of the CDR3 is 14 residues. V was pared by 2 bases and J by 4 bases, with 5 bases of the junction left unmatched. Germline V gene data show CDR1 as SGHRS and CDR2 as YFSETQ. The CDR3 region is CASSLGGVGTEAFF. In nucleotides, the CDR3 is TGCGCCAGCAGCTTAGGGGGCGTAGGCACTGAAGCTTTCTTT.

This clone was found once. The chain couples TRBV5-1 to TRBJ2-2; D is uncertain. In germline, CDR1 is SGHRS, CDR2 YFSETQ. There are 13 residues in the CDR3. Trimming shortened V by 1 base and J by 6 bases, and 7 bases separated the two germline ends. CDR3 in amino acids: CASSLLSSGELFF. The CDR3, as DNA: TGCGCCAGCAGCTTGTTGTCGTCCGGGGAGCTGTTTTTT.